A selection of T cell receptor delta chains follows, all from one sample in a study of γδ T cells in repeated Plasmodium falciparum infection. TCRdb redid the clone calls on the multiplex PCR reads with CATT. The table shows 70,000 to 95,000 delta-chain clones, with approximately 1.5% occurring only once. The sequenced material came from gamma-delta T cells from blood. These receptors were taken from a pool of human donors (malaria-infected and uninfected, not separated). CDR3s include the opening cysteine and the closing phenylalanine or tryptophan. A D gene is named only where the DNA matches it firmly. The size entry is marked missing in some rows and otherwise reads once, few, many or a size class.

d_gene: TRDD3; v_gene: TRDV2; abundance: many; j_gene: TRDJ1; CDR3aa: CACEVLGAPTDKLIF; CDR3nt: TGTGCCTGTGAGGTTCTGGGGGCCCCCACCGATAAACTCATCTTT
d_gene: .; v_gene: TRDV2; abundance: many; j_gene: TRDJ1; CDR3aa: CACDTLIQRYTDKLIF; CDR3nt: TGTGCCTGTGACACCCTGATCCAGAGGTACACCGATAAACTCATCTTT
d_gene: .; v_gene: TRDV3; abundance: many; j_gene: TRDJ1; CDR3aa: CAFSFLGSYTDKLIF; CDR3nt: TGTGCCTTTTCTTTTCTGGGGTCGTACACCGATAAACTCATCTTT
d_gene: TRDD3; v_gene: TRDV1; abundance: medium-sized; j_gene: TRDJ1; CDR3aa: CALGEIVYGGSAYTDKLIF; CDR3nt: TGTGCTCTTGGGGAAATTGTGTATGGGGGATCGGCGTACACCGATAAACTCATCTTT
d_gene: .; v_gene: TRDV1; abundance: many; j_gene: TRDJ1; CDR3aa: CALGELRPSTYTDKLIF; CDR3nt: TGTGCTCTTGGGGAACTTCGTCCGAGTACGTACACCGATAAACTCATCTTT
d_gene: TRDD3; v_gene: TRDV1; abundance: medium-sized; j_gene: TRDJ2; CDR3aa: CALGEVSYWGIGLTAQLFF; CDR3nt: TGTGCTCTTGGGGAAGTCTCTTACTGGGGGATAGGTTTGACAGCACAACTCTTCTTT
d_gene: .; v_gene: TRDV1; abundance: .; j_gene: TRDJ1; CDR3aa: CALGEPPFLRGTGGKTDKLIF; CDR3nt: TGTGCTCTTGGGGAACCCCCCTTCCTAAGAGGGACTGGGGGAAAGACCGATAAACTCATCTTT
d_gene: TRDD3; v_gene: TRDV1; abundance: many; j_gene: TRDJ1; CDR3aa: CALGDLLGDTFTDKLIF; CDR3nt: TGTGCTCTTGGGGATCTACTGGGGGATACTTTCACCGATAAACTCATCTTT
d_gene: TRDD3; v_gene: TRDV2; abundance: medium-sized; j_gene: TRDJ3; CDR3aa: CACDYWGIRSWDTRQMFF; CDR3nt: TGTGCCTGTGACTACTGGGGGATACGCTCCTGGGACACCCGACAGATGTTTTTC
d_gene: TRDD3; v_gene: TRDV2; abundance: many; j_gene: TRDJ1; CDR3aa: CACDTLYWGMSQYTDKLIF; CDR3nt: TGTGCCTGTGACACCCTGTACTGGGGGATGTCCCAGTACACCGATAAACTCATCTTT
d_gene: TRDD3; v_gene: TRDV2; abundance: medium-sized; j_gene: TRDJ1; CDR3aa: CACDGAVLPTRLGDEYSPYTDKLIF; CDR3nt: TGTGCCTGTGACGGCGCGGTCCTACCGACCCGGCTGGGGGACGAATACAGTCCGTACACCGATAAACTCATCTTT
d_gene: .; v_gene: TRDV1; abundance: medium-sized; j_gene: TRDJ1; CDR3aa: CALGELLISQAGKLIF; CDR3nt: TGTGCTCTTGGGGAACTGCTGATTTCCCAAGCGGGGAAACTCATCTTT
d_gene: .; v_gene: TRDV2; abundance: medium-sized; j_gene: TRDJ1; CDR3aa: CACDTGKGKLIF; CDR3nt: TGTGCCTGTGACACTGGGAAGGGTAAACTCATCTTT
d_gene: TRDD3; v_gene: TRDV1; abundance: few; j_gene: TRDJ2; CDR3aa: CALGRGAYWGIQEAQLFF; CDR3nt: TGTGCTCTTGGAAGGGGGGCGTACTGGGGGATACAAGAAGCACAACTCTTCTTT
d_gene: .; v_gene: TRDV3; abundance: many; j_gene: TRDJ1; CDR3aa: CALFDTDKLIF; CDR3nt: TGTGCCCTCTTTGACACCGATAAACTCATCTTT
d_gene: .; v_gene: TRDV1; abundance: many; j_gene: TRDJ1; CDR3aa: CALGELFPHTDKLIF; CDR3nt: TGTGCTCTTGGGGAACTTTTCCCACACACCGATAAACTCATCTTT
d_gene: .; v_gene: TRDV2; abundance: many; j_gene: TRDJ2; CDR3aa: CACKKGAQLFF; CDR3nt: TGTGCCTGTAAGAAGGGAGCACAACTCTTCTTT
d_gene: TRDD3; v_gene: TRDV1; abundance: many; j_gene: TRDJ1; CDR3aa: CALGELGEWGIRGGDKLIF; CDR3nt: TGTGCTCTTGGGGAACTAGGAGAGTGGGGGATACGCGGGGGCGATAAACTCATCTTT
d_gene: TRDD3; v_gene: TRDV3; abundance: medium-sized; j_gene: TRDJ1; CDR3aa: CASDGGYAAYTDKLIF; CDR3nt: TGTGCCTCCGATGGGGGATACGCGGCGTACACCGATAAACTCATCTTT
d_gene: .; v_gene: TRDV1; abundance: many; j_gene: TRDJ2; CDR3aa: CALGEPGDPGATAQLFF; CDR3nt: TGTGCTCTTGGGGAACCGGGGGACCCTGGGGCGACAGCACAACTCTTCTTT
d_gene: TRDD3; v_gene: TRDV2; abundance: many; j_gene: TRDJ3; CDR3aa: CACDSSWGIQSSWDTRQMFF; CDR3nt: TGTGCCTGTGACTCCTCCTGGGGGATACAAAGCTCCTGGGACACCCGACAGATGTTTTTC
d_gene: .; v_gene: TRDV1; abundance: many; j_gene: TRDJ1; CDR3aa: CALGESKWGPADKLIF; CDR3nt: TGTGCTCTTGGGGAAAGTAAGTGGGGCCCTGCCGATAAACTCATCTTT
d_gene: .; v_gene: TRDV1; abundance: many; j_gene: TRDJ1; CDR3aa: CALGDQGHYTDKLIF; CDR3nt: TGTGCTCTTGGGGATCAGGGTCACTACACCGATAAACTCATCTTT
d_gene: .; v_gene: TRDV1; abundance: many; j_gene: TRDJ1; CDR3aa: CALGEPSYELPTDKLIF; CDR3nt: TGTGCTCTTGGGGAACCCTCCTACGAACTCCCCACCGATAAACTCATCTTT
d_gene: .; v_gene: TRDV1; abundance: many; j_gene: TRDJ1; CDR3aa: CALGEPAPFPRYTDKLIF; CDR3nt: TGTGCTCTTGGGGAACCGGCTCCATTCCCTAGGTACACCGATAAACTCATCTTT